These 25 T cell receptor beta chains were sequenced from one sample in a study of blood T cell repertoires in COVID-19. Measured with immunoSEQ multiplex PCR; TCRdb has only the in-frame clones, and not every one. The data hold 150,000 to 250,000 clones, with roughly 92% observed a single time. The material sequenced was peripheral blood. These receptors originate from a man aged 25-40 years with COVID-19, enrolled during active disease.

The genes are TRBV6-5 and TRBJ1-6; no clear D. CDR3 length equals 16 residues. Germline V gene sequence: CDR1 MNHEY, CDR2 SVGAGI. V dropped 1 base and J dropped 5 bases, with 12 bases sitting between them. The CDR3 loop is CASSYWGEGNNSPLHF. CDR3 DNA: TGTGCCAGCAGTTACTGGGGTGAGGGTAATAATTCACCCCTCCACTTT.

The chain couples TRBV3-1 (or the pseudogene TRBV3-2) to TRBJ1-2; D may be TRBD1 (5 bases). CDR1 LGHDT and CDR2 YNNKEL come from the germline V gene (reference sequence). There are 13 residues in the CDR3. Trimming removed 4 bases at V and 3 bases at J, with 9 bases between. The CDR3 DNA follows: TGTGCCAGCAGCCCCCAGACAGACTATGGCTACACCTTC. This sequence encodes CASSPQTDYGYTF.

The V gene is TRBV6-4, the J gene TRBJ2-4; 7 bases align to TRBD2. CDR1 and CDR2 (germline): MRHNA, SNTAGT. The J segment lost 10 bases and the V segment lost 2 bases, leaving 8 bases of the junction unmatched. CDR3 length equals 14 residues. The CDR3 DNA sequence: TGTGCCAGCAGTGACCCCACATCCGGGGGGATTCAGTACTTC. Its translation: CASSDPTSGGIQYF.

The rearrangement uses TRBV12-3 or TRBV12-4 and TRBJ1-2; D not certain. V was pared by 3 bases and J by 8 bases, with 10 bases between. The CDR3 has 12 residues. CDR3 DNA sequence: TGTGCCAGCAGTTTTATAGATCGGGGCTACACCTTC. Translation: CASSFIDRGYTF.

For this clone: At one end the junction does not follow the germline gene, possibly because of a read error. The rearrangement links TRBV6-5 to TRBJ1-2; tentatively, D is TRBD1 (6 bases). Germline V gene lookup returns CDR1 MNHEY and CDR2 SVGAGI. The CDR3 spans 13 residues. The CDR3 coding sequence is TGTGCCAGCAGTTACTCCCCGGGGGGGGACAATTTCTTC. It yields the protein CASSYSPGGDNFF.

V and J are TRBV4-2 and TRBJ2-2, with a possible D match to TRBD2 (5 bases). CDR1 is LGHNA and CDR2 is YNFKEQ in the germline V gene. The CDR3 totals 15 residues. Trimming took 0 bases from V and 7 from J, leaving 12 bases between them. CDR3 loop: CASSQDWRSIGELFF. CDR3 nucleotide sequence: TGTGCCAGCAGCCAAGATTGGAGGTCCATCGGGGAGCTGTTTTTT.

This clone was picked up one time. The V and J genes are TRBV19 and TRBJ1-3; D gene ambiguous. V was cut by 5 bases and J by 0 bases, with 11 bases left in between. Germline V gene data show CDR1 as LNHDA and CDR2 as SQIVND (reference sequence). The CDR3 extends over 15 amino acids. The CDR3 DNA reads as TGTGCCAGTAGTGCAAGTATCTACTCTGGAAACACCATATATTTT. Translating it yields CASSASIYSGNTIYF.

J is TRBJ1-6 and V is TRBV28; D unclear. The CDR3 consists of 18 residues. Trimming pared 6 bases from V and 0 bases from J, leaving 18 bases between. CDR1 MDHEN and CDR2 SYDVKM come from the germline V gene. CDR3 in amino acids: CASRPPGMGSSYNSPLHF. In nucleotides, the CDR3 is TGTGCCAGCAGACCCCCGGGCATGGGGAGCTCCTATAATTCACCCCTCCACTTT. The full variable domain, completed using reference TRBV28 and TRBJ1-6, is DVKVTQSSRYLVKRTGEKVFLECVQDMDHENMFWYRQDPGLGLRLIYFSYDVKMKEKGDIPEGYSVSREKKERFSLILESASTNQTSMYLCASRPPGMGSSYNSPLHFGNGTRLTVT.

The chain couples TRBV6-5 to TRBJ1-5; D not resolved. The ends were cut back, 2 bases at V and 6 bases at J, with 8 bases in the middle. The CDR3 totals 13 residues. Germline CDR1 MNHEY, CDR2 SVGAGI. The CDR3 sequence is CASSYNRGQPQHF. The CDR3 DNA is TGTGCCAGCAGTTACAACCGGGGTCAGCCCCAGCATTTT.

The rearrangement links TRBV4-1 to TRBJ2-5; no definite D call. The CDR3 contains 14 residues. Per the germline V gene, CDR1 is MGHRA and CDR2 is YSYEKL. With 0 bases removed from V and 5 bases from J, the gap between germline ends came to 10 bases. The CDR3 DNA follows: TGCGCCAGCAGCCAAGATTCGCAGTCCGAGACCCAGTACTTC. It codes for CASSQDSQSETQYF.

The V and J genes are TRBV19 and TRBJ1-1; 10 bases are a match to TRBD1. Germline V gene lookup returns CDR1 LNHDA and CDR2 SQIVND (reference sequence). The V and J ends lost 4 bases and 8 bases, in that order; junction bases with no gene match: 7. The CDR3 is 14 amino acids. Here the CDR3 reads CASSSRQGAREAFF. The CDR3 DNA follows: TGTGCCAGTAGTAGCCGACAGGGGGCAAGAGAAGCTTTCTTT.

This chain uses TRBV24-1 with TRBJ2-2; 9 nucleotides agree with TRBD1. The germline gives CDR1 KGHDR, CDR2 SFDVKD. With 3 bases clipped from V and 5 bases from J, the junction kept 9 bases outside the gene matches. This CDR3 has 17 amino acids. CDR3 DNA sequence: TGTGCCACCAGTGATACAGGGGGCATCTCGGGGACCGGGGAGCTGTTTTTT. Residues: CATSDTGGISGTGELFF.

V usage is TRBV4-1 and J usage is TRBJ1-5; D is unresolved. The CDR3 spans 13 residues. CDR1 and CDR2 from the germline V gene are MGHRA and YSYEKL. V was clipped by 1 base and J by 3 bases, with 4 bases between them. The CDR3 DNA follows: TGCGCCAGCAGCCAAGTACACAATCAGCCCCAGCATTTT. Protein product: CASSQVHNQPQHF.

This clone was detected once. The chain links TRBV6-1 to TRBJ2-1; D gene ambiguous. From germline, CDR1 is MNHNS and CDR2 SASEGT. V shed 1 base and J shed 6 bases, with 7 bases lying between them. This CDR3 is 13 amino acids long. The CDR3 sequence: CASSEVRSNEQFF. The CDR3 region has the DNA TGTGCCAGCAGTGAAGTAAGGAGCAATGAGCAGTTCTTC.

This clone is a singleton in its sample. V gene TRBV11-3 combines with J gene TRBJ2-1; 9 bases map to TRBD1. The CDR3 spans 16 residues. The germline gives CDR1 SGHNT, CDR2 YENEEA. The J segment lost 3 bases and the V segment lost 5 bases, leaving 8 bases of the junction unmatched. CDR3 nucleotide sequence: TGTGCCAGCAGCCCAAGCCGGGACAGGGTCTACAATGAGCAGTTCTTC. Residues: CASSPSRDRVYNEQFF.

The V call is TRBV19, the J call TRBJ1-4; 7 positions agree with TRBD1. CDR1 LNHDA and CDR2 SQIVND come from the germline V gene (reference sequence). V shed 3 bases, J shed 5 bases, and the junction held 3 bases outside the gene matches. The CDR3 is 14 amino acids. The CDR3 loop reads CASSMTGMNEKLFF. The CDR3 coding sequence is TGTGCCAGTAGTATGACAGGGATGAATGAAAAACTGTTTTTT.

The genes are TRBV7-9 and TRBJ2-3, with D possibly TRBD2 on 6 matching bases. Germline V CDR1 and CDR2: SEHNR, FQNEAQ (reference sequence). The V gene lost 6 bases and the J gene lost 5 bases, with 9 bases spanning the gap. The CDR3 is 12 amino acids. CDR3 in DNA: TGTGCCAGCAGATGGGGGGAAGATACGCAGTATTTT. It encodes CASRWGEDTQYF. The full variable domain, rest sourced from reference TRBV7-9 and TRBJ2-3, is DTGVSQNPRHKITKRGQNVTFRCDPISEHNRLYWYRQTLGQGPEFLTYFQNEAQLEKSRLLSDRFSAERPKGSFSTLEIQRTEQGDSAMYLCASRWGEDTQYFGPGTRLTVL.

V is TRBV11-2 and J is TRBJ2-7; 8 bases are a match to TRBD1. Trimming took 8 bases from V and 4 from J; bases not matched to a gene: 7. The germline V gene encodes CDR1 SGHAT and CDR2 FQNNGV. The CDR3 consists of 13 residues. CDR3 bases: TGTGCCAGCTCACTGGACAGGGTTTACGAGCAGTACTTC. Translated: CASSLDRVYEQYF.

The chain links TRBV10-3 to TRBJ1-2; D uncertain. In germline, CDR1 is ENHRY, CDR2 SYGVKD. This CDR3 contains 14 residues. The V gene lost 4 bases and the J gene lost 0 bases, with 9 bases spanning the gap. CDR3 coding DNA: TGTGCCATCAGTGGGAGGGCGGCTAACTATGGCTACACCTTC. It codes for CAISGRAANYGYTF.

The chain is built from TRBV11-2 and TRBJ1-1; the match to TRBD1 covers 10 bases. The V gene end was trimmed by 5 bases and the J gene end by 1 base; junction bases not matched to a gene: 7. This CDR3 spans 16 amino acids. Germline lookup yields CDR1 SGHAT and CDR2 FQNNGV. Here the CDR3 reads CASSRRQGARNTEAFF. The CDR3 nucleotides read TGTGCCAGCAGCAGAAGACAGGGGGCAAGGAACACTGAAGCTTTCTTT.

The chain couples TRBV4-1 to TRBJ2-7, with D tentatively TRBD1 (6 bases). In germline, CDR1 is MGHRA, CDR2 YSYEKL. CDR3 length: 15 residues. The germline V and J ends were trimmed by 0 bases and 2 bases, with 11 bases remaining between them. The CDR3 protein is CASSQEGGVPYEQYF. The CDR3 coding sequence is TGCGCCAGCAGCCAAGAAGGGGGAGTTCCCTACGAGCAGTACTTC.

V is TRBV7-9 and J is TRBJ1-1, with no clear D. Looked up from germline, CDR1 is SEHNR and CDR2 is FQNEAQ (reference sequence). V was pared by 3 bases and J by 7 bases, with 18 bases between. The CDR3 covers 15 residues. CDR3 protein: CASSFVGSQHLEAFF. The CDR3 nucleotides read TGTGCCAGCAGCTTTGTTGGGTCACAGCACCTTGAAGCTTTCTTT.

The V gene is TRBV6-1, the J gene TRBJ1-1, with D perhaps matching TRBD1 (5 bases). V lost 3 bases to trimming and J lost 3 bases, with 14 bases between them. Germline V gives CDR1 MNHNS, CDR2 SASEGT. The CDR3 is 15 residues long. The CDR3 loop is CASSEQGRPYTEAFF. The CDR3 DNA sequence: TGTGCCAGCAGTGAGCAGGGTAGGCCGTACACTGAAGCTTTCTTT.

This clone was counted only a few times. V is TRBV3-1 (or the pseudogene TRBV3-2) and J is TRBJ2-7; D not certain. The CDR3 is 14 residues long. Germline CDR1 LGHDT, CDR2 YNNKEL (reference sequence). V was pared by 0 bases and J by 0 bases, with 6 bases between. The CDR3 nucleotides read TGTGCCAGCAGCCAAGAGGCAGTCTCCTACGAGCAGTACTTC. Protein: CASSQEAVSYEQYF.

The chain's CDR3 is CAWGRELMNTEAFF. The CDR3 bases are TGTGCCTGGGGGCGGGAGCTCATGAACACTGAAGCTTTCTTT. The V call is TRBV30, the J call TRBJ1-1; D unclear. CDR1 and CDR2 from the germline V gene are GTSNPN and SVGIG (reference sequence). V lost 5 bases and J 0 bases, leaving 13 bases between the germline ends. CDR3 length: 14 amino acids.